The source of this T cell receptor (beta chain) is a study of regulatory T cells in long-lasting Graves disease. Findings of the study overall: Patients with persistent disease showed a bias toward TRBV28, TRBJ1-2 and TRBJ2-5.

The time point was: persistent/refractory GD, antithyroid drugs over 5 years with positive TRAb. Construction of the TCR library relied on RNA isolated from PBMCs. Diagnosing Graves' disease relied on the American Thyroid Association guidelines. The collection involved drawing nine milliliters of peripheral blood into EDTA tubes. The table lists this clonotype with many counts. Its target is not known. Combining iRepertoire HTBI primers with Arm-PCR of CDR3 regions, the authors built TCR beta libraries. TCRdb redid the calling of the multiplex PCR reads with MiXCR, one entry per CDR3 protein. The profile shows some 370,000 distinct CDR3 sequences, around 21% of them singletons. The V and J ends lost 4 bases and 3 bases respectively, with 14 bases between them. Germline V lookup: CDR1 SGHRS, CDR2 YFSETQ. This CDR3 contains 14 residues.

This TCR came from a female donor with Graves disease. Source: peripheral blood mononuclear cells (PBMCs), taken when the disease was refractory, from a patient treated with antithyroid drugs. This chain links TRBV5-1 with TRBJ2-7, with D perhaps matching TRBD2 (5 bases). The CDR3 sequence: CASSQGLGDYEQYF. As DNA, the CDR3 is TGCGCCAGCAGCCAAGGACTCGGCGACTACGAGCAGTACTTC. The variable domain in full, with the rest retrieved from reference TRBV5-1 and TRBJ2-7, is KAGVTQTPRYLIKTRGQQVTLSCSPISGHRSVSWYQQTPGQGLQFLFEYFSETQRNKGNFPGRFSGRQFSNSRSEMNVSTLELGDSALYLCASSQGLGDYEQYFGPGTRLTVT.